This paragraph covers one TCR beta chain sequence. Generated by immunoSEQ multiplex PCR, the TCRdb table keeps only in-frame clones and is missing some. The sample has about 74,000 clones; roughly nine tenths are singletons. The data derive from a study of blood T cell repertoires in COVID-19. This CDR3 is 14 amino acids long. Germline trimming cut 5 bases from V and 5 bases from J; bases unmatched to any gene: 5. The germline V gene has CDR1 SEHNR and CDR2 FQNEAQ (reference sequence). V gene TRBV7-9 combines with J gene TRBJ2-3, with 9 bases fitting TRBD2. The specimen was peripheral blood. The sequence came from a man between 45 and 60 years old with COVID-19, enrolled during active disease. CDR3 residues: CASSLSGRVDTQYF. CDR3 in DNA: TGTGCCAGCAGCCTTAGCGGGAGAGTAGATACGCAGTATTTT. The variable domain in full, with the rest retrieved from reference TRBV7-9 and TRBJ2-3, is DTGVSQNPRHKITKRGQNVTFRCDPISEHNRLYWYRQTLGQGPEFLTYFQNEAQLEKSRLLSDRFSAERPKGSFSTLEIQRTEQGDSAMYLCASSLSGRVDTQYFGPGTRLTVL.